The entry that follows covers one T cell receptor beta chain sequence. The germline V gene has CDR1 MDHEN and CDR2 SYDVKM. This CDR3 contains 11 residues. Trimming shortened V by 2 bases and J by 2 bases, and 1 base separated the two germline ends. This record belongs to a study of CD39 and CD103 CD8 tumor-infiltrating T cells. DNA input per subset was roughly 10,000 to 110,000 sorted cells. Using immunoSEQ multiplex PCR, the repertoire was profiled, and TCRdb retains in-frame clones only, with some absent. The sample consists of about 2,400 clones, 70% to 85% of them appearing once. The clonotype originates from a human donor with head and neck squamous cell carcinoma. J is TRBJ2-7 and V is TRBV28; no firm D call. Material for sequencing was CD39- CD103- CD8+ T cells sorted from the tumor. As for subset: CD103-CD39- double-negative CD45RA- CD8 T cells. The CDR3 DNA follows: TGTGCCAGCAGTTTAGCCTACGAGCAGTACTTC. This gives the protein CASSLAYEQYF.